Presented here are 27 T cell receptor beta chains from one specimen sequenced in a study of CD8+ T cells in alopecia areata. Treatment meaning: oral pan-JAK inhibitor, 5-10 mg twice daily. As the sequencing template, cDNA was produced by extracting RNA and reverse transcribing it. Sequenced by immunoSEQ multiplex PCR; TCRdb stores in-frame clones only, minus some. Of 100,000 to 150,000 clones listed, over 60% were seen once; the top ten hold roughly 5%. This specimen consisted of CD4+ T cells sorted from blood, obtained at week 4, from a patient treated with tofacitinib. The receptors here all came from a human donor with alopecia areata.

The chain is built from TRBV29-1 and TRBJ2-3; 7 bases map to TRBD2. Germline assignment: CDR1 SQVTM and CDR2 ANQGSEA. V shed 4 bases, J shed 3 bases, and the junction held 7 bases outside the gene matches. The CDR3 totals 14 residues. The CDR3 is CSVGLAGVTDTQYF. In DNA form, the CDR3 reads TGCAGCGTTGGACTGGCGGGAGTTACAGATACGCAGTATTTT.

In this sample, this clone turned up a few times. V is TRBV29-1 and J is TRBJ2-5, with D tentatively TRBD1 (6 bases). The CDR3 loop spans 13 amino acids. Looked up from germline, CDR1 is SQVTM and CDR2 is ANQGSEA. With 4 bases removed from V and 5 bases from J, the gap between germline ends came to 14 bases. CDR3 region: CSVGYRAGETQYF. CDR3 nucleotides: TGCAGCGTTGGTTACAGGGCCGGTGAGACCCAGTACTTC.

The rearrangement joins TRBV25-1 to TRBJ2-6; 7 nucleotides align to TRBD2. In germline, CDR1 is MGHDK, CDR2 SYGVNS. J gave up 0 bases and V 3 bases, and 5 bases lay outside the gene matches. This CDR3 region has 17 residues. The CDR3 DNA reads as TGTGCCAGCAGTGATCAGGGAGGGTCCTCTGGGGCCAACGTCCTGACTTTC. It encodes CASSDQGGSSGANVLTF.

This clone has just a few counts. This rearrangement joins TRBV5-1 to TRBJ2-5, with 9 bases aligning to TRBD1. The V and J ends lost 1 base and 4 bases, in that order; junction bases with no gene match: 5. The CDR3 spans 15 residues. The germline V gene has CDR1 SGHRS and CDR2 YFSETQ. This CDR3 is CASSLIADRGETQYF. CDR3 DNA sequence: TGCGCCAGCAGCTTGATAGCGGACAGGGGAGAGACCCAGTACTTC.

The gene calls are TRBV29-1 and TRBJ2-2, with a possible D match to TRBD2 (6 bases). CDR1 SQVTM and CDR2 ANQGSEA come from the germline V gene. V lost 0 bases and J lost 6, with 8 bases in between. The CDR3 has 13 amino acids. CDR3 sequence: CSVEESGAGELFF. CDR3 in DNA: TGCAGCGTTGAAGAGTCGGGGGCCGGGGAGCTGTTTTTT.

CDR3 bases: TGTGCCAGCAGCCAAGATTCCTCAGTTTGGACCCTCCACTTT. This encodes CASSQDSSVWTLHF. The J gene is TRBJ1-6, the V gene TRBV7-2, with unresolved D. Trimming left V 5 bases short and J 14 bases short, with 19 bases between. CDR1 is SGHTA and CDR2 is FQGNSA in the germline V gene. There are 14 residues in the CDR3.

The gene calls are TRBV4-1 and TRBJ2-2; 12 bases line up with TRBD2. The CDR3 is 17 amino acids. Germline trimming cut 3 bases from V and 1 base from J; bases unmatched to any gene: 3. Germline CDR1 and CDR2: MGHRA and YSYEKL. CDR3 protein: CASSQGLAGLNTGELFF. The CDR3 DNA is TGCGCCAGCAGCCAGGGACTAGCGGGCCTGAACACCGGGGAGCTGTTTTTT.

This clone was seen just once. V gene TRBV7-6 combines with J gene TRBJ2-2; D is possibly TRBD2 (6 bases). The V gene lost 2 bases and the J gene lost 3 bases, with 10 bases spanning the gap. CDR3 length equals 15 residues. CDR1 and CDR2 (germline): SGHVS, FNYEAQ. CDR3 amino acids: CASSLSGVDTGELFF. The CDR3 DNA reads as TGTGCCAGCAGCTTATCGGGAGTTGACACCGGGGAGCTGTTTTTT.

This rearrangement joins TRBV28 to TRBJ2-6; 8 positions match TRBD2. Germline V CDR1 and CDR2: MDHEN, SYDVKM. This CDR3 has 15 residues. J lost 0 bases, V lost 10 bases, and 5 bases had no gene match. This CDR3 reads CATLRGGSGANVLTF. CDR3 in DNA: TGTGCCACCCTCCGGGGGGGCTCTGGGGCCAACGTCCTGACTTTC.

A few counts support this clone. Other DNA sequences from this sample encode an identical CDR3 as well. J is TRBJ1-3 and V is TRBV29-1; no clear D gene. Germline V gene lookup returns CDR1 SQVTM and CDR2 ANQGSEA. This CDR3 contains 13 residues. The V gene lost 5 bases and the J gene lost 0 bases, with 8 bases spanning the gap. The CDR3 reads CSVQRGSGNTIYF. CDR3 sequence (DNA): TGCAGCGTTCAACGGGGCTCTGGAAACACCATATATTTT.

V and J are TRBV29-1 and TRBJ2-5; no firm D call. Germline CDR1 and CDR2: SQVTM and ANQGSEA. CDR3 length: 11 amino acids. V shed 6 bases and J shed 4 bases, with 9 bases lying between them. The CDR3 is CSVRTGETQYF. The DNA of the CDR3 is TGCAGCGTCCGGACGGGAGAGACCCAGTACTTC.

The V and J genes are TRBV29-1 and TRBJ1-1; 8 bases are a match to TRBD1. In germline, CDR1 is SQVTM, CDR2 ANQGSEA. This CDR3 region has 13 residues. Trimming at V came to 7 bases and at J to 2 bases, leaving 6 bases not matched to a gene. CDR3 coding DNA: TGCAGCGCCGAAGGACAGGGTAACACTGAAGCTTTCTTT. Its translation: CSAEGQGNTEAFF.

The chain links TRBV10-3 to TRBJ2-6; a weak D match, TRBD2 (6 bases). Deletions cut 7 bases from V and 2 bases from J, with 15 bases between. The CDR3 contains 16 residues. CDR1 and CDR2 from the germline V gene are ENHRY and SYGVKD. The CDR3 coding sequence is TGTGCCATCAAGGCTAGCGAAGAGGCTGGGGCCAACGTCCTGACTTTC. Its translation is CAIKASEEAGANVLTF.

Only a few counts were recorded for this clone. V and J are TRBV29-1 and TRBJ1-1, with D possibly matching TRBD1 (6 bases). The CDR3 runs 16 residues. V was cut by 7 bases and J by 0 bases, with 21 bases left in between. The germline V gene encodes CDR1 SQVTM and CDR2 ANQGSEA. DNA of the CDR3: TGCAGCGCGAGACGGGGGGCTTTCGGAATGAACACTGAAGCTTTCTTT. Protein: CSARRGAFGMNTEAFF.

This rearrangement joins TRBV7-9 to TRBJ1-1; the match to TRBD1 covers 11 bases. The CDR3 sequence is 19 residues long. V dropped 5 bases and J dropped 5; count of bases not matched to a gene: 19. The V gene's germline CDR1 is SEHNR and CDR2 FQNEAQ (reference sequence). The CDR3: CASSRKFGQGASLGTEAFF. Written as DNA, the CDR3 is TGTGCCAGCAGCCGGAAATTCGGACAGGGGGCAAGTTTGGGAACTGAAGCTTTCTTT.

The chain uses TRBV5-1 and TRBJ2-7; the D gene is possibly TRBD2 (7 bases). Germline assignment: CDR1 SGHRS and CDR2 YFSETQ. The CDR3 has 16 residues. The germline V and J ends were trimmed by 2 bases and 1 base, with 16 bases remaining between them. This CDR3 is CASSFLSGGQSYEQYF. In nucleotides, the CDR3 is TGCGCCAGCAGCTTCCTATCGGGGGGCCAATCCTACGAGCAGTACTTC.

The chain employs TRBV29-1 and TRBJ1-2; D not resolved. The CDR3 loop spans 12 amino acids. V lost 6 bases, J lost 0 bases, and 8 bases lay in between. Per germline, CDR1 SQVTM and CDR2 ANQGSEA. The CDR3 DNA reads as TGCAGCGTGGCAATAGCTAACTATGGCTACACCTTC. It codes for CSVAIANYGYTF.

The rearrangement joins TRBV29-1 to TRBJ2-7, with 12 bases lining up with TRBD2. With 7 bases clipped from V and 3 bases from J, the junction kept 4 bases outside the gene matches. Per germline, CDR1 SQVTM and CDR2 ANQGSEA. The length of the CDR3 is 13 residues. The CDR3 is CSATLAGGYEQYF. The CDR3, as DNA: TGCAGCGCTACACTAGCGGGGGGCTACGAGCAGTACTTC.

V gene TRBV2 combines with J gene TRBJ2-1; TRBD2 matches at 10 bases. After removal of 1 base from V and 7 bases from J, the junction contained 1 base not matched to a gene. CDR1 is SNHLY and CDR2 is FYNNEI in the germline V gene. The CDR3 consists of 14 residues. The CDR3 DNA reads TGTGCCAGCAGTGAAGTAGCGGGAGGAAATGAGCAGTTCTTC. It specifies CASSEVAGGNEQFF.

The sample holds a few counts of this clone. The chain is built from TRBV14 and TRBJ2-1; D gene uncertain. The CDR3 loop spans 17 amino acids. Germline V gene sequence: CDR1 SGHDN, CDR2 FVKESK. V lost 1 base and J lost 0, with 13 bases in between. In DNA form, the CDR3 reads TGTGCCAGCAGCCAAGGGGGTTGGGCCCGCTCCTACAATGAGCAGTTCTTC. This sequence encodes CASSQGGWARSYNEQFF.

This clone was detected once. The chain employs TRBV19 and TRBJ2-1; no reliable D call. This CDR3 is 16 amino acids long. V was trimmed by 3 bases and J by 0 bases, leaving 12 bases between them. Germline CDR1 and CDR2: LNHDA and SQIVND (reference sequence). Here the CDR3 reads CASSMSVPPSYNEQFF. CDR3 DNA sequence: TGTGCCAGTAGTATGTCGGTTCCTCCCTCCTACAATGAGCAGTTCTTC.

The CDR3 region has the DNA TGTGCCAGCAGCGTAGAGGTAACAGGGGGGAACAATGAGCAGTTCTTC. Translated: CASSVEVTGGNNEQFF. The V call is TRBV9, the J call TRBJ2-1; TRBD1 aligns across 8 bases. The V segment lost 0 bases and the J segment 5 bases; nucleotides outside the gene matches: 7. Germline CDR1 reads SGDLS; CDR2 reads YYNGEE. The CDR3 is 16 residues long. Looking up the rest from reference TRBV9 and TRBJ2-1 gives the full variable domain: DSGVTQTPKHLITATGQRVTLRCSPRSGDLSVYWYQQSLDQGLQFLIQYYNGEERAKGNILERFSAQQFPDLHSELNLSSLELGDSALYFCASSVEVTGGNNEQFFGPGTRLTVL.

CDR3 residues: CASSNGPAGETQYF. CDR3 nucleotides: TGTGCCAGCAGCAATGGCCCGGCGGGGGAGACCCAGTACTTC. The chain recombines TRBV7-7 with TRBJ2-5, with D perhaps matching TRBD2 (6 bases). Trimming took 5 bases from V and 5 from J, leaving 15 bases between them. The CDR3 has 14 residues. The germline V gene has CDR1 SSHAT and CDR2 FNYEAQ (reference sequence).

The chain combines TRBV4-1 with TRBJ1-2; 8 bases align to TRBD1. The CDR3 spans 14 residues. J gave up 12 bases and V 2 bases, and 11 bases lay outside the gene matches. Germline assignment: CDR1 MGHRA and CDR2 YSYEKL. The CDR3 sequence: CASSQKPGQEKNTF. Written as DNA, the CDR3 is TGCGCCAGCAGCCAAAAACCGGGACAGGAGAAGAACACCTTC.

This clone was recorded at least ten times. The genes are TRBV10-3 and TRBJ1-6; D is uncertain. This CDR3 region has 13 residues. With 6 bases removed from V and 7 bases from J, the gap between germline ends came to 10 bases. From germline, CDR1 is ENHRY and CDR2 SYGVKD. The CDR3 DNA follows: TGTGCCATCAGGGAGGTGACGAATTCACCCCTCCACTTT. Protein sequence: CAIREVTNSPLHF.

The chain couples TRBV29-1 to TRBJ1-1, with 10 bases matching TRBD1. Germline values: CDR1 SQVTM, CDR2 ANQGSEA. The CDR3 is made up of 12 amino acids. V trimming: 7 bases; J trimming: 7 bases; junction bases outside the gene matches: 6. CDR3 in amino acids: CSAGQGVSEAFF. DNA for the CDR3: TGCAGCGCCGGACAGGGGGTTAGTGAAGCTTTCTTT.

The chain uses TRBV30 and TRBJ1-3; D call uncertain. This CDR3 region has 12 residues. V was pared by 2 bases and J by 1 base, with 3 bases between. Germline CDR1 is GTSNPN and CDR2 is SVGIG (reference sequence). In DNA, the CDR3 is TGTGCCTGGAGTTTATCTGGAAACACCATATATTTT. Translation gives CAWSLSGNTIYF.